This T cell receptor beta chain was observed in a study of blood T cell repertoires in COVID-19. About the research overall: The origin of the acute and convalescent COVID-19 samples was the United States, Italy and Spain.

In the authors' workflow: From reference gene primer amplification, estimates of nucleated cell counts were derived. Generated by immunoSEQ multiplex PCR, the TCRdb table keeps only in-frame clones and is missing some. The DNA gave D and trimming, while V, J and clone size come from that table. The sample lists some 240,000 clones, roughly 84% occurring once. V was clipped by 3 bases and J by 5 bases, with 11 bases between them. CDR1 and CDR2 (germline): SGHVS, FQNEAQ. This CDR3 has 14 amino acids. The sequence came from a man between 45 and 60 years old with active or convalescent COVID-19. The chain joins TRBV7-8 to TRBJ2-1, with D perhaps TRBD2 (6 bases). The sequencing input was peripheral blood. CDR3 sequence reads: CASSFFRTNNEQFF. CDR3 DNA sequence: TGTGCCAGCAGCTTCTTTCGGACTAACAATGAGCAGTTCTTC.